These 25 T cell receptor beta chains were sequenced from one sample in a study of blood T cell repertoires in COVID-19. This table comes from immunoSEQ multiplex PCR, and its TCRdb copy is limited to in-frame clones, with some not included. The table shows about 280,000 clones, with about four fifths occurring only once. The sample consisted of PBMCs or T cells enriched from blood (not recorded which). Source of these receptors: a man between 35 and 55 years old who had been exposed to COVID-19.

The chain uses TRBV24-1 and TRBJ1-6; tentative D call: TRBD1 (6 bases). Germline assignment: CDR1 KGHDR and CDR2 SFDVKD. The CDR3 runs 13 residues. V was trimmed by 5 bases and J by 13 bases, leaving 14 bases between them. The CDR3: CATSGGHYIPLHF. CDR3 sequence (DNA): TGTGCCACCAGTGGGGGACACTACATTCCCCTCCACTTT.

The chain couples TRBV11-3 to TRBJ2-1; 8 bases line up with TRBD1. CDR3 length equals 13 residues. Trimming at V came to 4 bases and at J to 7 bases, leaving 3 bases not matched to a gene. Germline V gene data show CDR1 as SGHNT and CDR2 as YENEEA. DNA of the CDR3: TGTGCCAGCAGCTCCCGGGACAGGAATGAGCAGTTCTTC. Its translation: CASSSRDRNEQFF.

This clone was recorded only once. This chain joins TRBV27 and TRBJ1-5; D uncertain. Per the germline V gene, CDR1 is MNHEY and CDR2 is SMNVEV (reference sequence). Trimming shortened V by 0 bases and J by 4 bases, and 13 bases separated the two germline ends. The CDR3 is 16 amino acids. CDR3 bases: TGTGCCAGCAGTTTATCGTCCGGGTTTGGGAATCAGCCCCAGCATTTT. Encoded protein: CASSLSSGFGNQPQHF.

The genes are TRBV10-2 and TRBJ2-7; 8 bases map to TRBD2. The ends lost 6 bases at V and 3 bases at J; junction bases unmatched: 7. Germline V gives CDR1 WSHSY, CDR2 SAAADI. This CDR3 is 14 amino acids long. CDR3 sequence: CASSKIAGIYEQYF. The CDR3 nucleotides read TGCGCCAGCAGCAAGATAGCGGGAATCTACGAGCAGTACTTC.

The gene calls are TRBV11-3 and TRBJ1-2; TRBD1 is a possible D gene (6 bases). V was trimmed by 5 bases and J by 6 bases, leaving 16 bases between them. The CDR3 loop spans 14 amino acids. Germline CDR1 reads SGHNT; CDR2 reads YENEEA. DNA for the CDR3: TGTGCCAGCAGCCATTTCGGACAGCCTGATGGCTACACCTTC. This codes for CASSHFGQPDGYTF.

V gene TRBV19 combines with J gene TRBJ1-2; 10 nucleotides align to TRBD1. V dropped 4 bases and J dropped 8; count of bases not matched to a gene: 13. The germline V gene has CDR1 LNHDA and CDR2 SQIVND (reference sequence). This CDR3 has 16 amino acids. The CDR3 region is CASSTNSGTGVFGYTF. In DNA form, the CDR3 reads TGTGCCAGTAGTACTAATTCCGGGACAGGGGTTTTCGGCTACACCTTC.

Points on this clone: Sequence at one end of the junction differs from germline and may be a read error. This chain uses TRBV5-1 with TRBJ2-7; 7 bases match TRBD1. This CDR3 spans 13 amino acids. Germline loops: CDR1 SGHRS, CDR2 YFSETQ. DNA for the CDR3: TGCGCCAGCAGCTTGGACCGCGACAGGGCCAAAACGTTC. It translates to CASSLDRDRAKTF. Based on the CDR3 plus reference TRBV5-1 and TRBJ2-7, the full variable domain is KAGVTQTPRYLIKTRGQQVTLSCSPISGHRSVSWYQQTPGQGLQFLFEYFSETQRNKGNFPGRFSGRQFSNSRSEMNVSTLELGDSALYLCASSLDRDRAKTFGPGTRLTVT.

This chain links TRBV25-1 with TRBJ2-5, with D possibly being TRBD1 (7 bases). CDR1 is MGHDK, CDR2 SYGVNS, per germline. V lost 2 bases and J 4 bases, leaving 20 bases between the germline ends. The CDR3 totals 17 residues. CDR3 loop: CASSEAPGQGGGETQYF. The CDR3 DNA reads TGTGCCAGCAGTGAAGCCCCCGGGCAGGGGGGTGGAGAGACCCAGTACTTC.

The chain joins TRBV2 to TRBJ2-7; D possibly corresponds to TRBD1 (6 bases). The CDR3 extends over 16 amino acids. Germline V CDR1 and CDR2: SNHLY, FYNNEI. V was shortened by 10 bases and J by 1 base, with 23 bases between the two germline ends. The CDR3 loop is CAIVPGHLSPSYEQYF. The CDR3 bases are TGTGCCATAGTCCCGGGACACCTAAGTCCTTCCTACGAGCAGTACTTC.

The CDR3 DNA follows: TGTGCCAGCCTAGGGGTGGGCACTGAAGCTTTCTTT. This translates into CASLGVGTEAFF. The chain carries TRBV6-5 and TRBJ1-1; tentative D call: TRBD1 (5 bases). Germline-derived CDR1 and CDR2 are MNHEY and SVGAGI. V was clipped by 8 bases and J by 4 bases, with 11 bases between them. The CDR3 spans 12 residues.

The CDR3 reads CASSRERYEQYF. The DNA of the CDR3 is TGTGCCAGCAGCCGAGAACGGTACGAGCAGTACTTC. The chain has TRBV7-9 and TRBJ2-7; no firm D call. The CDR3 has 12 amino acids. Trimming cost V 5 bases and J 4 bases, with 9 bases left between them. CDR1 SEHNR and CDR2 FQNEAQ come from the germline V gene (reference sequence).

This clone has a handful of counts. The chain couples TRBV7-8 to TRBJ1-1; D not resolved. The CDR3 totals 13 residues. V was pared by 3 bases and J by 2 bases, with 7 bases between. The germline gives CDR1 SGHVS, CDR2 FQNEAQ. The CDR3 here is CASSFSVNTEAFF. The DNA for the CDR3 is TGTGCCAGCAGCTTCTCGGTTAACACTGAAGCTTTCTTT.

This sequence joins TRBV15 and TRBJ1-6, with 8 bases identical to TRBD1. Germline assignment: CDR1 LNHNV and CDR2 YYDKDF (reference sequence). Losses at the gene ends were 0 bases for V and 10 bases for J; bases not matched to a gene: 5. The CDR3 extends over 15 amino acids. CDR3 sequence reads: CATSRETGAQSPLHF. CDR3 nucleotide sequence: TGTGCCACCAGCAGAGAGACAGGGGCCCAATCACCCCTCCACTTT.

The CDR3 sequence is CASSRGLAGLETQYF. CDR3 DNA sequence: TGTGCCAGCAGCCGGGGACTAGCGGGATTAGAGACCCAGTACTTC. V gene TRBV5-8 combines with J gene TRBJ2-5; 13 bases are shared with TRBD2. The germline V gene has CDR1 SGHTS and CDR2 YDEGEE. Trimming removed 4 bases from V and 4 bases from J; junction bases left unmatched: 4. This CDR3 spans 15 amino acids.

In nucleotides, the CDR3 is TGTGCCAGCAGACGATACGGGGAGACTGAAGCTTTCTTT. Its translation: CASRRYGETEAFF. The chain couples TRBV6-5 to TRBJ1-1; D is unresolved. This CDR3 is built from 13 residues. CDR1 and CDR2 (germline): MNHEY, SVGAGI. Deletions cut 6 bases from V and 5 bases from J, with 13 bases between.

The gene calls are TRBV7-2 and TRBJ2-3, with 7 bases aligning to TRBD2. V dropped 5 bases and J dropped 2; count of bases not matched to a gene: 10. The CDR3 runs to 16 residues. Per germline, CDR1 SGHTA and CDR2 FQGNSA. The CDR3 region is CASSQGPGLFTDTQYF. For the CDR3, the DNA is TGTGCCAGCAGCCAAGGGCCGGGACTATTCACAGATACGCAGTATTTT.

The rearrangement links TRBV7-6 to TRBJ2-7; D is ambiguous. CDR1 is SGHVS and CDR2 is FNYEAQ in the germline V gene. The CDR3 totals 13 residues. With 5 bases removed from V and 0 bases from J, the gap between germline ends came to 8 bases. This CDR3 is CASSPPGSYEQYF. The CDR3 DNA follows: TGTGCCAGCAGCCCACCCGGCTCCTACGAGCAGTACTTC.

This clone was picked up a small number of times. V gene TRBV29-1 combines with J gene TRBJ1-1; 8 bases match TRBD1. The V and J ends lost 6 bases and 11 bases, in that order; junction bases with no gene match: 11. The CDR3 is 12 amino acids. CDR1 is SQVTM and CDR2 is ANQGSEA in the germline V gene. The CDR3 DNA is TGCAGCGTCGCCGACAGGGGAAGGAATGCTTTCTTT. It encodes CSVADRGRNAFF.

The CDR3 loop reads CASSQVAGLDTQYF. The CDR3 DNA reads as TGTGCCAGCAGCCAAGTTGCGGGTCTAGATACGCAGTATTTT. The rearrangement uses TRBV3-1 (or the pseudogene TRBV3-2) and TRBJ2-3, with D possibly being TRBD2 (5 bases). This CDR3 is built from 14 residues. Germline assignment: CDR1 LGHDT and CDR2 YNNKEL (reference sequence). V dropped 1 base and J dropped 5 bases, with 10 bases sitting between them.

The chain has TRBV10-3 and TRBJ1-1, with 8 bases aligning to TRBD1. CDR3 size: 17 residues. Per germline, CDR1 ENHRY and CDR2 SYGVKD. The V and J ends lost 4 bases and 0 bases, in that order; junction bases with no gene match: 10. In DNA, the CDR3 is TGTGCCATCAGTGTTCAGGGGGCACTACCTTTGAACACTGAAGCTTTCTTT. Its translation: CAISVQGALPLNTEAFF.

V gene TRBV4-1 combines with J gene TRBJ2-3, with D possibly matching TRBD1 (5 bases). Between the trimmed V and J ends, which lost 2 bases and 6 bases, there was a span of 12 bases. CDR1 is MGHRA and CDR2 is YSYEKL in the germline V gene. This CDR3 is built from 14 residues. The DNA for the CDR3 is TGCGCCAGCAGCCAACCAGGGCGACCGGATACGCAGTATTTT. This sequence encodes CASSQPGRPDTQYF.

The chain uses TRBV5-1 and TRBJ1-4; tentatively, D is TRBD1 (5 bases). This CDR3 region has 14 residues. The V gene's germline CDR1 is SGHRS and CDR2 YFSETQ. V dropped 4 bases and J dropped 7 bases, with 14 bases sitting between them. The CDR3 DNA sequence: TGCGCCAGCAGCCTCCAGGGTCGCACTGAAAAACTGTTTTTT. This encodes CASSLQGRTEKLFF.

This clone was found a few times. This chain connects TRBV19 to TRBJ1-2; TRBD1 matches 10 bases. This CDR3 is built from 15 residues. V lost 10 bases and J lost 4; bases outside the gene matches: 12. In germline, CDR1 is LNHDA, CDR2 SQIVND (reference sequence). The CDR3 DNA follows: TGTGCCACATGGGACAGGGGAGCAGTCGTCTATGGCTACACCTTC. This translates into CATWDRGAVVYGYTF.

CDR3 bases: TGTGCCAGCAGACGGGACACGTCCTACGAGCAGTACTTC. Its translation is CASRRDTSYEQYF. V and J are TRBV2 and TRBJ2-7; perhaps TRBD1 as D (6 bases). V was clipped by 6 bases and J by 1 base, with 10 bases between them. CDR3 length: 13 amino acids. The germline CDR1 and CDR2 sequences are SNHLY and FYNNEI.

This clone has just one count. V usage is TRBV5-1 and J usage is TRBJ2-1; TRBD2 is a possible D gene (5 bases). Trimming shortened V by 0 bases and J by 2 bases, and 12 bases separated the two germline ends. Germline V gene lookup returns CDR1 SGHRS and CDR2 YFSETQ. The CDR3 runs 16 residues. The chain's CDR3 is CASSLAPGLTYNEQFF. CDR3 DNA sequence: TGCGCCAGCAGCTTGGCACCGGGGTTAACCTACAATGAGCAGTTCTTC.